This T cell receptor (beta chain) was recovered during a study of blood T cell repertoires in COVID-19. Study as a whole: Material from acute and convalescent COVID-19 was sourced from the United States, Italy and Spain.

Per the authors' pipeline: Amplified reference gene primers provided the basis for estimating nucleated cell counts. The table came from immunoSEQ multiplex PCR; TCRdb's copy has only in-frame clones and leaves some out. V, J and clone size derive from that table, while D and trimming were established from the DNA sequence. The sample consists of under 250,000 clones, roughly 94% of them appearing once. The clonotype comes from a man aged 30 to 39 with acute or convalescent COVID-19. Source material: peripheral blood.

The DNA for the CDR3 is TGTGCTCTCCTGAGGGCCAACTATGGCTACACCTTC. Translation: CALLRANYGYTF. V gene TRBV30 combines with J gene TRBJ1-2; no clear D. The V gene's germline CDR1 is GTSNPN and CDR2 SVGIG (reference sequence). The CDR3 totals 12 residues.